Listed below are T cell receptor beta chains from one sample, sequenced in a study of Ad26.COV2.S vaccination and SARS-CoV-2 variants. Data came from immunoSEQ multiplex PCR; TCRdb stores just in-frame clones and leaves some out. Of about 350,000 clones in the sample, 87% are singletons; the top ten hold roughly 3.2%. The input for sequencing was peripheral blood, taken in a trial of Ad26.COV2.S vaccine versus placebo. These receptors all come from a person between 18 and 65 years old who received the Ad26.COV2.S COVID-19 vaccine or a placebo. CDR3s include the opening cysteine and the closing phenylalanine or tryptophan. A D gene is named only where the DNA matches it firmly. Expanded clones get a size class; other rows say once, few or many, or leave the size out.

j_call | d_call | v_call | clone_size | cdr3_aa | cdr3_nt
TRBJ2-7 | . | TRBV14 | . | CASSQAAEQYF | TGTGCCAGCAGCCAAGCTGCCGAGCAGTACTTC
TRBJ1-1 | TRBD1 | TRBV19 | . | CASRTGGRENTEAFF | TGTGCCAGTAGGACAGGGGGCCGGGAGAACACTGAAGCTTTCTTT
TRBJ2-3 | . | TRBV27 | . | CASSLSVPDTQYF | TGTGCCAGCAGTTTAAGTGTCCCAGATACGCAGTATTTT
TRBJ1-5 | TRBD1 | TRBV3-1/TRBV3-2 | . | CASSQDWDRPQHF | TGTGCCAGCAGCCAAGACTGGGACAGGCCCCAGCATTTT
TRBJ2-3 | TRBD2 | TRBV5-5 | . | CASSLSLVTSGRYTDTQYF | TGTGCCAGCAGCTTGTCGTTAGTAACTAGCGGGCGATACACAGATACGCAGTATTTT
TRBJ2-6 | . | TRBV30 | . | CAWTWSASGANVLTF | TGTGCCTGGACCTGGTCCGCCTCTGGGGCCAACGTCCTGACTTTC
TRBJ2-2 | . | TRBV4-1 | . | CASSQPGGTGELFF | TGCGCCAGCAGCCAACCCGGTGGCACCGGGGAGCTGTTTTTT
TRBJ1-2 | . | TRBV30 | . | CAWSALRADVRGYTF | TGTGCCTGGAGTGCACTACGGGCCGACGTTAGGGGCTACACCTTC
TRBJ2-2 | TRBD1 | TRBV6-2/TRBV6-3 | . | CASSHGTGALSENTGELFF | TGTGCCAGCAGCCACGGGACAGGGGCTCTTTCTGAAAACACCGGGGAGCTGTTTTTT
TRBJ1-2 | . | TRBV4-1 | . | CASSQEAGARFYGYTF | TGCGCCAGCAGCCAAGAGGCGGGGGCTAGGTTCTATGGCTACACCTTC
TRBJ2-2 | . | TRBV7-6 | . | CASSFAGAGELFF | TGTGCCAGCAGCTTCGCCGGGGCCGGGGAGCTGTTTTTT
TRBJ1-2 | . | TRBV18 | . | CASSPPIQGGYTF | TGTGCCAGCTCACCACCGATTCAGGGTGGCTACACCTTC
TRBJ1-2 | . | TRBV9 | . | CASSVGGGIGNYGYTF | TGTGCCAGCAGCGTAGGTGGAGGGATAGGCAACTATGGCTACACCTTC
TRBJ2-7 | . | TRBV10-3 | . | CAISGRQSYEQYF | TGTGCCATCAGTGGAAGGCAGTCCTACGAGCAGTACTTC
TRBJ1-6 | . | TRBV19 | . | CASGGSSYNSPLHF | TGTGCCAGTGGGGGGAGCTCCTATAATTCACCCCTCCACTTT
TRBJ2-3 | TRBD2 | TRBV6-1 | . | CASSGGRTSGGADTQYF | TGTGCCAGCAGTGGAGGCCGTACTAGCGGGGGGGCGGATACGCAGTATTTT
TRBJ2-3 | . | TRBV7-8 | . | CASSTDTQYF | TGTGCCAGCAGCACAGATACGCAGTATTTT
TRBJ2-3 | . | TRBV3-1/TRBV3-2 | . | CASSQDRAGYTDTQYF | TGTGCCAGCAGCCAAGATAGGGCCGGCTACACAGATACGCAGTATTTT
TRBJ2-5 | TRBD1 | TRBV2 | once | CASREDRVQETQYF | TGTGCCAGCAGGGAGGACAGGGTCCAAGAGACCCAGTACTTC
TRBJ1-1 | . | TRBV4-1 | once | CASSQPTVNTEAFF | TGCGCCAGCAGCCAGCCTACAGTGAACACTGAAGCTTTCTTT
TRBJ2-2 | . | TRBV30 | . | CAWGQGSTGELFF | TGTGCCTGGGGCCAGGGGAGCACCGGGGAGCTGTTTTTT
TRBJ2-7 | . | TRBV5-1 | . | CASSPTDTSSSYEQYF | TGCGCCAGCAGCCCGACGGACACCTCGAGCTCCTACGAGCAGTACTTC